This T cell receptor (beta chain) came from a study of shared clonotypes between healthy human individuals. TCRdb keeps only in-frame clones here, not all; method: immunoSEQ multiplex PCR. The table has about 580,000 clones, roughly 98% seen once. Trimming cost V 5 bases and J 5 bases; bases outside gene matches: 14. Germline V lookup: CDR1 SGHTA, CDR2 FQGTGA. The CDR3 runs 16 residues. Terminally differentiated effector memory CD45RA+ cells were left out of the naive CD8 fraction, which was CD45RO-negative and positively selected for CCR7. Nashville, Tennessee was home to all donors, each a Caucasian adult.

The V call is TRBV7-3, the J call TRBJ2-5; 7 nucleotides match TRBD2. The sequenced sample was naive CD8+ T cells sorted from blood. This receptor was obtained from a man aged 25 to 45 in good health. CDR3 sequence (DNA): TGTGCCAGCAGCAGAGGTGGGGAGGGCCCTCGGGAGACCCAGTACTTC. Translating gives CASSRGGEGPRETQYF.